These 8 T cell receptor beta chains were all obtained from the same sample, sequenced in a study of shared clonotypes between healthy human individuals. Clones were read by immunoSEQ multiplex PCR, and TCRdb kept only the in-frame ones, dropping some. The sample has around 2.5 million clones; roughly 93% are singletons. The sample was naive CD4+ T cells from PBMCs. Subset defined: CD45RA+ positively selected. The receptors were gathered from a man between 18 and 35 years old in good health. Some clones in this sample may be carry-over from other donors' samples.

The chain uses TRBV2 and TRBJ2-7, with D possibly TRBD1 on 5 matching bases. CDR1 is SNHLY, CDR2 FYNNEI, per germline. CDR3 length equals 15 residues. The V end was cut by 9 bases, the J end by 2 bases, with 20 bases between. The CDR3 here is CASSPKETAAYEQYF. CDR3 DNA sequence: TGTGCCAGTTCCCCGAAGGAGACAGCCGCCTACGAGCAGTACTTC.

V and J are TRBV7-9 and TRBJ1-2; TRBD1 is a possible D gene (6 bases). CDR3 length: 17 residues. Germline V CDR1 and CDR2: SEHNR, FQNEAQ (reference sequence). Deletions cut 4 bases from V and 5 bases from J, with 23 bases between. CDR3 coding DNA: TGTGCCAGCAGCTCTGCAGGACAGAGAGGTTTGAGGTATGGCTACACCTTC. This codes for CASSSAGQRGLRYGYTF.

The chain uses TRBV28 and TRBJ1-5; 10 nucleotides align to TRBD1. The CDR3 loop spans 15 amino acids. V trimming: 5 bases; J trimming: 4 bases; junction bases outside the gene matches: 5. Germline CDR1 is MDHEN and CDR2 is SYDVKM. The CDR3 DNA follows: TGTGCCAGCAGTCCCGGGACAGGGGTTAATCAGCCCCAGCATTTT. This translates into CASSPGTGVNQPQHF. Combining the CDR3 with reference TRBV28 and TRBJ1-5 gives the whole variable domain DVKVTQSSRYLVKRTGEKVFLECVQDMDHENMFWYRQDPGLGLRLIYFSYDVKMKEKGDIPEGYSVSREKKERFSLILESASTNQTSMYLCASSPGTGVNQPQHFGDGTRLSIL.

As DNA, the CDR3 is TGTGCCAGCAGTTCCGACAGGGGTTACAATGAGCAGTTCTTC. It codes for CASSSDRGYNEQFF. The chain links TRBV27 to TRBJ2-1; 8 bases fit TRBD1. Germline CDR1 reads MNHEY; CDR2 reads SMNVEV (reference sequence). V dropped 4 bases and J dropped 4; count of bases not matched to a gene: 3. The CDR3 loop spans 14 amino acids.

The rearrangement links TRBV29-1 to TRBJ2-1; TRBD2 might be the D (6 bases). From germline, CDR1 is SQVTM and CDR2 ANQGSEA. The V gene lost 3 bases and the J gene lost 6 bases, with 9 bases spanning the gap. This CDR3 contains 12 residues. The CDR3 loop is CSVETRGNEQFF. CDR3 in DNA: TGCAGCGTTGAGACTAGGGGCAATGAGCAGTTCTTC.

CDR3 sequence (DNA): TGTGCCAGCAGCTTCGGTGTCTTCTACAATGAGCAGTTCTTC. Amino acid sequence: CASSFGVFYNEQFF. V is TRBV5-6 and J is TRBJ2-1; D remains unclear. The germline gives CDR1 SGHDT, CDR2 YYEEEE. The V end lost 2 bases, the J end lost 3 bases, and 9 bases lay between the germline ends. This CDR3 has 14 amino acids. The entire variable domain, with the rest obtained from reference TRBV5-6 and TRBJ2-1, is as follows: DAGVTQSPTHLIKTRGQQVTLRCSPKSGHDTVSWYQQALGQGPQFIFQYYEEEERQRGNFPDRFSGHQFPNYSSELNVNALLLGDSALYLCASSFGVFYNEQFFGPGTRLTVL.

This clone was counted once. The chain has TRBV5-1 and TRBJ2-1, with D unclear. Germline CDR1 is SGHRS and CDR2 is YFSETQ. The CDR3 totals 14 residues. V was clipped by 4 bases and J by 4 bases, with 12 bases between them. CDR3 sequence reads: CASSPRMEYNEQFF. CDR3 coding DNA: TGCGCCAGCAGCCCGCGTATGGAATACAATGAGCAGTTCTTC.

The rearrangement joins TRBV30 to TRBJ2-7; D is undetermined. CDR3 size: 13 residues. The germline gives CDR1 GTSNPN, CDR2 SVGIG (reference sequence). V lost 0 bases, J lost 2 bases, and 8 bases lay in between. Here the CDR3 DNA reads TGTGCCTGGAGTGTTGGGGTCCCCTACGAGCAGTACTTC. This codes for CAWSVGVPYEQYF.